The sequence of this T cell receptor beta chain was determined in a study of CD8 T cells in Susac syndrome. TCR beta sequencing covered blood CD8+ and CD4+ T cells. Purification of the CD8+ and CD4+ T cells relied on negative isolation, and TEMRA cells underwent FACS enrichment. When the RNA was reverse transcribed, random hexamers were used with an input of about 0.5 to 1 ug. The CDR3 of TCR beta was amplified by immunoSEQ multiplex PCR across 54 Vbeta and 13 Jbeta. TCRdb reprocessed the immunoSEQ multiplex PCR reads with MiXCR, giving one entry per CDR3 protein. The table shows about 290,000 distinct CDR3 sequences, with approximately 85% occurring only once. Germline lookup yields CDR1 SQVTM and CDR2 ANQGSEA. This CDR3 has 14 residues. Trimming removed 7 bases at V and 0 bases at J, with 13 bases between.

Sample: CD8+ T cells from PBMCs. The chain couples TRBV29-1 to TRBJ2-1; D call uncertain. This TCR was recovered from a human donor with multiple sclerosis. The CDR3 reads CSGRIQSSYNEQFF. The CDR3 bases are TGCAGCGGGCGCATACAGAGCTCCTACAATGAGCAGTTCTTC.